These T cell receptor beta chains were read from a single sample in a study of cytomegalovirus exposure and HLA in healthy donors. Generated by immunoSEQ multiplex PCR, the TCRdb table keeps only in-frame clones and is missing some. The data show 130,000 to 150,000 clones, with roughly 80% seen just once and about 4.4% held by the top ten. Material for sequencing was PBMCs. The receptors were gathered from a man aged 35 to 55 in good health and CMV-seronegative. Each CDR3 is given with its conserved first and last residue. A D gene is named only where the DNA matches it firmly. Only some rows state a clone size, as once, few, many or a class for expanded clones.

j_gene: TRBJ2-2
d_gene: TRBD1
v_gene: TRBV18
abundance: few
CDR3aa: CATSRGQSNTGELFF
CDR3nt: TGTGCCACCTCAAGGGGACAGTCGAACACCGGGGAGCTGTTTTTT

j_gene: TRBJ1-1
d_gene: TRBD1
v_gene: TRBV6-5
abundance: NA
CDR3aa: CASRAGGGNTEAFF
CDR3nt: TGTGCCAGCAGGGCAGGGGGCGGGAACACTGAAGCTTTCTTT

j_gene: TRBJ1-1
d_gene: NA
v_gene: TRBV5-1
abundance: NA
CDR3aa: CASSLRRGHTEAFF
CDR3nt: TGCGCCAGCAGCTTGCGCAGGGGCCACACTGAAGCTTTCTTT

j_gene: TRBJ1-2
d_gene: NA
v_gene: TRBV5-4
abundance: NA
CDR3aa: CASSLGPGSSSGYTF
CDR3nt: TGTGCCAGCAGCTTGGGTCCGGGATCCTCAAGTGGCTACACCTTC

j_gene: TRBJ1-2
d_gene: TRBD1
v_gene: TRBV28
abundance: few
CDR3aa: CASSSLGQTYGYTF
CDR3nt: TGTGCCAGCAGTTCCCTGGGACAGACCTATGGCTACACCTTC

j_gene: TRBJ1-1
d_gene: NA
v_gene: TRBV14
abundance: NA
CDR3aa: CASSQDWGELRTEAFF
CDR3nt: TGTGCCAGCAGCCAAGATTGGGGGGAGTTAAGGACTGAAGCTTTCTTT

j_gene: TRBJ2-5
d_gene: NA
v_gene: TRBV14
abundance: NA
CDR3aa: CAGLIAGPEETQYF
CDR3nt: TGTGCCGGGCTGATTGCGGGGCCCGAAGAGACCCAGTACTTC

j_gene: TRBJ2-5
d_gene: TRBD2
v_gene: TRBV7-6
abundance: NA
CDR3aa: CASSLRLAEETQYF
CDR3nt: TGTGCCAGCAGCTTACGTCTAGCGGAAGAGACCCAGTACTTC

j_gene: TRBJ2-3
d_gene: TRBD2
v_gene: TRBV13
abundance: NA
CDR3aa: CASSSEAGGLTDTQYF
CDR3nt: TGTGCCAGCAGCTCCGAAGCGGGGGGGCTCACAGATACGCAGTATTTT

j_gene: TRBJ1-6
d_gene: NA
v_gene: TRBV19
abundance: NA
CDR3aa: CASSDPPGVYNSPLHF
CDR3nt: TGTGCCAGTAGTGATCCACCGGGGGTCTATAATTCACCCCTCCACTTT